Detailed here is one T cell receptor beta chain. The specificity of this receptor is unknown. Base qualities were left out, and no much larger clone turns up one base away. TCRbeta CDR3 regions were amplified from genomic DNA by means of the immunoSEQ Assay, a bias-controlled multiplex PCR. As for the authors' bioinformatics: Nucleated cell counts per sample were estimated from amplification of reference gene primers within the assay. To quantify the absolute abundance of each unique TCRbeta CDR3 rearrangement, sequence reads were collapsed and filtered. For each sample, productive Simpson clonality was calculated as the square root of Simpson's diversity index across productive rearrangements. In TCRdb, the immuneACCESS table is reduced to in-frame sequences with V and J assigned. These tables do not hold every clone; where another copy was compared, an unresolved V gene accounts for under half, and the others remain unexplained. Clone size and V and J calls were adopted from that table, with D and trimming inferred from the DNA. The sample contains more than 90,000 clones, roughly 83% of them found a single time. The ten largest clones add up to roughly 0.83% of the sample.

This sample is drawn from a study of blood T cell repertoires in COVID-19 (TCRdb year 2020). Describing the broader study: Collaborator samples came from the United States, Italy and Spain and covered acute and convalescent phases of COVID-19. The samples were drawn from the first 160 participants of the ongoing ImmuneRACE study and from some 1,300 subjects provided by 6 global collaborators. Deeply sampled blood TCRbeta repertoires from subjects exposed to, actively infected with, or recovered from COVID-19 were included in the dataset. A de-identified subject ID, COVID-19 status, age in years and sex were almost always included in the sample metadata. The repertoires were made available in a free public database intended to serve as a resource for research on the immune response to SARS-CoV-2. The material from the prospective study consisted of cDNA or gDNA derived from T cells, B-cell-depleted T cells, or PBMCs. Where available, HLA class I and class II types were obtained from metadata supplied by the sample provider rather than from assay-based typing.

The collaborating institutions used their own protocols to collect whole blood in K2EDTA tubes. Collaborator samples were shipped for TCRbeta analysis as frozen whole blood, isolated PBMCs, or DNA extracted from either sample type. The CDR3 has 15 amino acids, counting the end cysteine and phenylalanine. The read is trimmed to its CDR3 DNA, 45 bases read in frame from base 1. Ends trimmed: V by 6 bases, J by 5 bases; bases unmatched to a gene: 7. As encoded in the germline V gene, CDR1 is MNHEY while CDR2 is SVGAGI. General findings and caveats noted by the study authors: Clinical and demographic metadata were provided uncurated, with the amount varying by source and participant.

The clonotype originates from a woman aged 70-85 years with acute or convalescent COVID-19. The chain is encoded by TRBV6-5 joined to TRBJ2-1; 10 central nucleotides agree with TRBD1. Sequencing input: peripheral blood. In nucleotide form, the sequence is TGTGCCAGCAGAAGGACAGGGGGGGACCACAATGAGCAGTTCTTC. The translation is CASRRTGGDHNEQFF.